The clone carrying this T cell receptor (beta chain) was detected ten times or more. TCRdb re-called the 5' RACE reads through MiXCR, storing one row per CDR3 protein. Among tens of thousands of distinct CDR3 sequences listed, around 15% were seen once. This sample was included in a study of T cells of healthy individuals. This sequence was found in a human donor in good health.

The CDR3 here is CASSSSLGRGEKLFF. The CDR3 nucleotides read TGCGCCAGCAGCTCATCCCTAGGACGGGGTGAAAAACTGTTTTTT. The V gene is TRBV4-3, the J gene TRBJ1-4; D is unclear. The CDR3 covers 15 residues. Trimming stripped 5 bases from V and 7 bases from J, with 17 bases between. Germline CDR1 is LGHNA and CDR2 is YSLEER.